These 9 T cell receptor beta chains came from one sample sequenced in a study of cytomegalovirus exposure and HLA in healthy donors. Amplification used 60 Vbeta primers and 13 Jbeta primers. Repertoires were generated with immunoSEQ multiplex PCR, while TCRdb's copy carries only in-frame clones and drops some. This sample has about 140,000 clones, with 82% found just once. The sequenced material came from PBMCs. These receptors came from a young man in good health and CMV-seropositive.

The chain recombines TRBV11-2 with TRBJ2-1, with D unresolved. This CDR3 is 14 amino acids long. The ends were cut back, 4 bases at V and 7 bases at J, with 14 bases in the middle. Germline CDR1 and CDR2: SGHAT and FQNNGV. In DNA, the CDR3 is TGTGCCAGCAGCTCCCACTGGTCCGAGAATGAGCAGTTCTTC. Residues: CASSSHWSENEQFF.

CDR3 in DNA: TGTGCCAGCAGTGAAGCCCGCCTCCCCGGGGACGAGCAGTACTTC. Protein sequence: CASSEARLPGDEQYF. The V and J genes are TRBV2 and TRBJ2-7, with a weak D call TRBD2 (5 bases). V was shortened by 0 bases and J by 5 bases, with 14 bases between the two germline ends. Germline V gives CDR1 SNHLY, CDR2 FYNNEI. The CDR3 covers 15 residues.

The rearrangement joins TRBV28 to TRBJ2-3; TRBD1 agrees at 7 bases. This CDR3 has 15 residues. V shed 1 base, J shed 4 bases, and the junction held 5 bases outside the gene matches. The germline gives CDR1 MDHEN, CDR2 SYDVKM. In DNA form, the CDR3 reads TGTGCCAGCAGTTTATTGACAGGGAGAGCAGATACGCAGTATTTT. Translated, it gives CASSLLTGRADTQYF.

A word on this clone: At the DNA level, this CDR3 is encoded by other sequences in the same sample as well. CDR3 bases: TGTGCCAGTAGTATGGCTAGCGGATCCTACGAGCAGTACTTC. Encoded protein: CASSMASGSYEQYF. V and J are TRBV19 and TRBJ2-7, with TRBD2 matching over 7 bases. The ends lost 3 bases at V and 1 base at J; junction bases unmatched: 3. This CDR3 is 14 amino acids long. Germline V gene sequence: CDR1 LNHDA, CDR2 SQIVND (reference sequence).

The genes are TRBV5-1 and TRBJ2-1; D remains unclear. This CDR3 region has 12 residues. Germline CDR1 is SGHRS and CDR2 is YFSETQ. V dropped 0 bases and J dropped 8 bases, with 6 bases sitting between them. The CDR3 sequence is CASSLGLDEQFF. CDR3 nucleotides: TGCGCCAGCAGCTTGGGGCTAGATGAGCAGTTCTTC.

The chain links TRBV2 to TRBJ1-6; TRBD1 agrees at 9 bases. Looked up from germline, CDR1 is SNHLY and CDR2 is FYNNEI. The CDR3 has 19 residues. The trim removed 6 bases at V and 0 bases at J, leaving 12 bases unmatched. CDR3 sequence reads: CASRTTGGKMGSYNSPLHF. The CDR3 bases are TGTGCCAGCAGGACCACAGGGGGCAAAATGGGCTCCTATAATTCACCCCTCCACTTT.

The chain links TRBV10-2 to TRBJ2-5, with TRBD1 matching over 10 bases. This CDR3 contains 15 residues. V was pared by 3 bases and J by 4 bases, with 5 bases of the junction left unmatched. The germline V gene encodes CDR1 WSHSY and CDR2 SAAADI. The CDR3 DNA sequence: TGCGCCAGCAGTGACCCGGGACAGGGGAGAGAGACCCAGTACTTC. Residues: CASSDPGQGRETQYF.

The J gene is TRBJ2-7, the V gene TRBV5-1, with 11 bases fitting TRBD2. V lost 0 bases to trimming and J lost 0 bases; unmatched junction nucleotides: 2. This CDR3 comprises 16 residues. Germline V gene lookup returns CDR1 SGHRS and CDR2 YFSETQ. Written as DNA, the CDR3 is TGCGCCAGCAGCTTGGCGGGACTAGCGGACTCCTACGAGCAGTACTTC. Translating it yields CASSLAGLADSYEQYF.

This clone has a single count. The chain employs TRBV14 and TRBJ2-2; D gene unclear. This CDR3 is 15 amino acids long. Germline CDR1 reads SGHDN; CDR2 reads FVKESK. The germline V and J ends were trimmed by 2 bases and 6 bases, with 13 bases remaining between them. The chain's CDR3 is CASSQRSLVSGELFF. DNA of the CDR3: TGTGCCAGCAGCCAACGAAGCCTAGTGTCCGGGGAGCTGTTTTTT.